This T cell receptor beta chain was sequenced in a study of Ad26.COV2.S vaccination and SARS-CoV-2 variants. A remark on this clone: The antigen is not known.

CDR3 size: 17 residues. Germline CDR1 is LGHNA and CDR2 is YNFKEQ. Trimming pared 4 bases from V and 4 bases from J, leaving 19 bases between. Treatment noted: around 19 received Ad26.COV2.S at low or high dose, single or two shots; about five received placebo; per-sample allocation not given. Repertoires come from day 63 after the first vaccine or placebo injection. Sequenced by immunoSEQ multiplex PCR; TCRdb stores in-frame clones only, minus some. The sample has a few hundred thousand clones; roughly 90% are singletons. Overall study results and limits: Vaccinees reportedly had broad spike-specific CD8+ and CD4+ T cell responses.

Here the sequenced sample was peripheral blood, taken in a trial of Ad26.COV2.S vaccine versus placebo. This sequence was found in a person aged 18-65 years who received the Ad26.COV2.S COVID-19 vaccine or a placebo. The chain links TRBV4-2 to TRBJ1-4; tentatively, D is TRBD1 (6 bases). The CDR3 spells CASSPPGAGAGNEKLFF. DNA for the CDR3: TGTGCCAGCAGCCCACCTGGGGCGGGGGCAGGTAATGAAAAACTGTTTTTT.